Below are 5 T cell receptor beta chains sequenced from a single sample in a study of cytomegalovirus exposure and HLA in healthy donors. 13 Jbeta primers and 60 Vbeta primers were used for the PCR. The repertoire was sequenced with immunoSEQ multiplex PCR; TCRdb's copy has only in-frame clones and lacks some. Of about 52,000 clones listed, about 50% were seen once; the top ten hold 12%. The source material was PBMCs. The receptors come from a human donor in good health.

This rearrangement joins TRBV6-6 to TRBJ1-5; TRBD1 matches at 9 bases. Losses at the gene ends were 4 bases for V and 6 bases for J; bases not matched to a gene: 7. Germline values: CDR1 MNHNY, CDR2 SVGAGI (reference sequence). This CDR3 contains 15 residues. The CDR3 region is CASSFTGGDIQPQHF. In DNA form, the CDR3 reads TGTGCCAGCAGTTTCACAGGGGGCGATATTCAGCCCCAGCATTTT.

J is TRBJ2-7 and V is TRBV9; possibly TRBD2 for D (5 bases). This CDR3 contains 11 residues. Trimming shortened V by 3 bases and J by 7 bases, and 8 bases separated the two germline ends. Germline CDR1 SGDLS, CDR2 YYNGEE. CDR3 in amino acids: CASSGGWEQYF. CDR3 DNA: TGTGCCAGCAGCGGCGGGTGGGAGCAGTACTTC. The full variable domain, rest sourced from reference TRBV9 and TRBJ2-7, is DSGVTQTPKHLITATGQRVTLRCSPRSGDLSVYWYQQSLDQGLQFLIQYYNGEERAKGNILERFSAQQFPDLHSELNLSSLELGDSALYFCASSGGWEQYFGPGTRLTVT.

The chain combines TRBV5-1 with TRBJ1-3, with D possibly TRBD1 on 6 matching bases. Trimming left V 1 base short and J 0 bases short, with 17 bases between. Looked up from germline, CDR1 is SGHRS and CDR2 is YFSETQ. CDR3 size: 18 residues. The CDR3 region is CASSLSSQGKSSGNTIYF. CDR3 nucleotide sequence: TGCGCCAGCAGCTTGTCCTCTCAGGGGAAGAGCTCTGGAAACACCATATATTTT.

The CDR3 DNA reads TGCAGCGTTGTCTCGACAGGGCCCTATGGCTACACCTTC. The encoded protein is CSVVSTGPYGYTF. The chain has TRBV29-1 and TRBJ1-2; 7 bases are a match to TRBD1. V lost 4 bases and J lost 4; bases outside the gene matches: 6. The germline V gene encodes CDR1 SQVTM and CDR2 ANQGSEA. This CDR3 has 13 amino acids.

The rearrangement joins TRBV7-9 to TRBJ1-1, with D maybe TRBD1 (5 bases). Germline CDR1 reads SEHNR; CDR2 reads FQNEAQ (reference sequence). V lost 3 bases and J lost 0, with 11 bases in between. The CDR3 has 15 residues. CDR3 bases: TGTGCCAGCAGCTTTGACAGCTCCATGAACACTGAAGCTTTCTTT. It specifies CASSFDSSMNTEAFF.